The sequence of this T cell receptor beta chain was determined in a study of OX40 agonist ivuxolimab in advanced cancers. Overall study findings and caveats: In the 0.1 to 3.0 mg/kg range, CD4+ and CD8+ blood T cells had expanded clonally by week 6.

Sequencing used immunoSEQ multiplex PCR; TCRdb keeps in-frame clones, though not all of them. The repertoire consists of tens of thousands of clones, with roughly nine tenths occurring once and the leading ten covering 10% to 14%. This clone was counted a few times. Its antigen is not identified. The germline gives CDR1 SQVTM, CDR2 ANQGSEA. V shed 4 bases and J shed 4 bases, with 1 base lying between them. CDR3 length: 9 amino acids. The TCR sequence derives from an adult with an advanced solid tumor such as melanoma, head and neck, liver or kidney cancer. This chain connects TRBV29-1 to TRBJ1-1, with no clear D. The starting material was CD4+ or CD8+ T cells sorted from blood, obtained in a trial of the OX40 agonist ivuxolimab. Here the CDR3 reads CSVGTEAFF. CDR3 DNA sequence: TGCAGCGTTGGCACTGAAGCTTTCTTT.